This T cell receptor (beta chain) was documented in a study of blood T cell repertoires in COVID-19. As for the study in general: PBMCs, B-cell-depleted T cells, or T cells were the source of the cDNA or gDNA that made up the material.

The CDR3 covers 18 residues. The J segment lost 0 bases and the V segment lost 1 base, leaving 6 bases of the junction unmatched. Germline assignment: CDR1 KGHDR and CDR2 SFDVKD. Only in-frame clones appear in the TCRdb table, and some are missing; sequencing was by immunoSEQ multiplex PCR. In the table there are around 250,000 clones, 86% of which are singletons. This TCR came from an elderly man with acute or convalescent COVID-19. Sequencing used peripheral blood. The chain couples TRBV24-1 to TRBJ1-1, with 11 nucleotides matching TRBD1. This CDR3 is CATSDFGDRGSMNTEAFF. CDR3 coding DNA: TGTGCCACCAGTGATTTCGGGGACAGGGGGTCAATGAACACTGAAGCTTTCTTT.